The TCR beta chain described here comes from a study of breast tumors, draining lymph nodes, adjacent tissues. Whole-study results and caveats: Tumor and nontumor repertoires were significantly more similar in luminal-like than in basal-like breast cancer. Data fit most tumor T cells coming from lymph node, expanding in tumor. Tumor T cell lymph node origin was a supported hypothesis, not proven.

This clonotype was seen only a few times. Its antigen is not identified. V was trimmed by 3 bases and J by 3 bases, leaving 11 bases between them. Germline V lookup: CDR1 LNHDA, CDR2 SQIVND (reference sequence). The length of the CDR3 is 14 residues. Samples came from axillary lymph nodes draining the breast cancer. TCRdb re-derived calls from the multiplex PCR reads in MiXCR, one entry per CDR3 protein. The sample records about 220,000 distinct CDR3 sequences, 30% to 35% being singletons. The gene calls are TRBV19 and TRBJ1-1, with a weak D call TRBD1 (5 bases). The receptor was derived from a female donor with breast cancer. Some clones in this sample may be carry-over from other donors' samples. Sequencing was done on a sample of axillary lymph node tissue. Here the CDR3 reads CASSMAREDTEAFF. The CDR3 DNA reads as TGTGCCAGTAGTATGGCCAGGGAGGACACTGAAGCTTTCTTT.